Below are 10 T cell receptor beta chains sequenced from a single sample in a study of blood T cell repertoires in COVID-19. The method was immunoSEQ multiplex PCR; TCRdb's version includes in-frame clones alone and lacks a portion of them. The repertoire consists of 300,000 to 400,000 clones, with around 91% occurring once and the leading ten covering less than 3.5%. Sequencing was done on a sample of peripheral blood. The source of these receptors is a woman under 30 who had recovered from COVID-19.

V and J are TRBV12-3 or TRBV12-4 and TRBJ1-3; weak D call: TRBD1 (5 bases). CDR3 length: 13 residues. Trimming stripped 3 bases from V and 8 bases from J, with 11 bases between. CDR3 loop: CASSFVEGHTIYF. Written as DNA, the CDR3 is TGTGCCAGCAGTTTTGTGGAGGGGCACACCATATATTTT.

The chain joins TRBV5-1 to TRBJ2-5; 11 bases match TRBD2. This CDR3 has 16 amino acids. V lost 0 bases and J lost 3; bases outside the gene matches: 4. From germline, CDR1 is SGHRS and CDR2 YFSETQ. CDR3 coding DNA: TGCGCCAGCAGCTTGGTTGTTAGCGGGAGGGAAGAGACCCAGTACTTC. Translating it yields CASSLVVSGREETQYF.

There are a few counts of this clone. The chain joins TRBV7-9 to TRBJ2-1; TRBD2 might be the D (6 bases). Germline V lookup: CDR1 SEHNR, CDR2 FQNEAQ (reference sequence). Trimming stripped 2 bases from V and 7 bases from J, with 15 bases between. The CDR3 is 15 residues long. The CDR3 spells CASSLILTSMNEQFF. As DNA, the CDR3 is TGTGCCAGCAGCTTAATCCTCACTAGCATGAATGAGCAGTTCTTC.

The chain carries TRBV6-5 and TRBJ2-1, with 13 bases aligning to TRBD2. The CDR3 runs to 13 residues. Looked up from germline, CDR1 is MNHEY and CDR2 is SVGAGI. V shed 6 bases, J shed 13 bases, and the junction held 6 bases outside the gene matches. The CDR3 region has the DNA TGTGCCAGCAGCCGGACTAGCGGGGGTTCTCAGTTCTTC. Its protein is CASSRTSGGSQFF.

The chain employs TRBV11-3 and TRBJ1-1; D might be TRBD1 (6 bases). From germline, CDR1 is SGHNT and CDR2 YENEEA. Trimming cost V 5 bases and J 8 bases, with 15 bases left between them. The CDR3 covers 13 residues. This chain's CDR3 is CASSGGQFPEAFF. DNA for the CDR3: TGTGCCAGCAGCGGTGGACAGTTTCCCGAAGCTTTCTTT.

The chain combines TRBV4-3 with TRBJ1-2; no clear D gene. The CDR3 contains 14 residues. Germline CDR1 reads LGHNA; CDR2 reads YSLEER. V was pared by 0 bases and J by 4 bases, with 9 bases between. CDR3 in DNA: TGCGCCAGCAGCCAAGATCGGGTGTCCTATGGCTACACCTTC. Its protein product is CASSQDRVSYGYTF.

V usage is TRBV7-2 and J usage is TRBJ2-5, with 11 positions matching TRBD2. The V and J ends lost 3 bases and 5 bases, in that order; junction bases with no gene match: 5. The length of the CDR3 is 15 residues. Germline V lookup: CDR1 SGHTA, CDR2 FQGNSA. The CDR3 nucleotides read TGTGCCAGCAGCTTTAGCGGGAGGGGGTGGGAGACCCAGTACTTC. It yields the protein CASSFSGRGWETQYF.

The J gene is TRBJ2-7, the V gene TRBV11-2; 9 bases agree with TRBD2. With 3 bases clipped from V and 2 bases from J, the junction kept 14 bases outside the gene matches. Germline CDR1 is SGHAT and CDR2 is FQNNGV. This CDR3 has 18 residues. CDR3 sequence reads: CASSLGYSGGAKTYEQYV. CDR3 in DNA: TGTGCCAGCAGCTTGGGATATAGCGGGGGCGCGAAGACCTACGAGCAGTACGTC.

The chain is built from TRBV6-6 and TRBJ2-2; D unclear. CDR1 and CDR2 from the germline V gene are MNHNY and SVGAGI (reference sequence). CDR3 length: 16 amino acids. V was pared by 5 bases and J by 0 bases, with 13 bases between. This CDR3 is CASSALLVTNTGELFF. CDR3 bases: TGTGCCAGCAGTGCCCTATTGGTAACGAACACCGGGGAGCTGTTTTTT.

The chain joins TRBV7-9 to TRBJ1-1; 10 bases match TRBD1. The CDR3 contains 15 residues. Per the germline V gene, CDR1 is SEHNR and CDR2 is FQNEAQ (reference sequence). V dropped 8 bases and J dropped 7; count of bases not matched to a gene: 13. CDR3 region: CASWGQGPHGGEAFF. In DNA, the CDR3 is TGTGCCAGCTGGGGACAGGGGCCCCATGGGGGTGAAGCTTTCTTT.